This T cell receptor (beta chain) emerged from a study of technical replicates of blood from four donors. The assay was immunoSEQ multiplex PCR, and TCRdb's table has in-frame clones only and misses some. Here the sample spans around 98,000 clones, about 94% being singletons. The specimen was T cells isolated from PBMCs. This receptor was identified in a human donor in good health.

The CDR3 spells CASTTTGTSGSPADTQYF. CDR3 bases: TGTGCCAGTACAACCACCGGGACTAGCGGGAGTCCTGCAGATACGCAGTATTTT. The chain is built from TRBV2 and TRBJ2-3, with TRBD2 matching 14 bases. The J segment lost 4 bases and the V segment lost 9 bases, leaving 15 bases of the junction unmatched. In germline, CDR1 is SNHLY, CDR2 FYNNEI. This CDR3 is built from 18 residues. The whole variable domain, filled in from reference TRBV2 and TRBJ2-3, reads EPEVTQTPSHQVTQMGQEVILRCVPISNHLYFYWYRQILGQKVEFLVSFYNNEISEKSEIFDDQFSVERPDGSNFTLKIRSTKLEDSAMYFCASTTTGTSGSPADTQYFGPGTRLTVL.